What follows describes a single T cell receptor (beta chain). The target antigen is unknown. Some clones are missing from TCRdb's copy, which holds only in-frame ones; the method was immunoSEQ multiplex PCR. Here the sample spans about 50,000 clones, 85% to 90% being singletons. Trimming shortened V by 9 bases and J by 6 bases, and 15 bases separated the two germline ends. CDR1 LNHDA and CDR2 SQIVND come from the germline V gene (reference sequence). This CDR3 comprises 12 residues. This sample is part of a study of CD4+ T cells in melanoma. General study results and limits: Neoantigen-specific CD4+ T cells in melanoma reportedly had diverse differentiation states.

Material: peripheral blood. The sequence came from a human donor with melanoma. This chain joins TRBV19 and TRBJ2-7; tentative D call: TRBD2 (5 bases). The CDR3 protein is CARAGFRCEQYF. The CDR3, as DNA: TGTGCCAGGGCGGGTTTCCGCTGCGAGCAGTACTTC.